A single sample gave rise to the 21 T cell receptor beta chains below, sequenced in a study of blood T cell repertoires in COVID-19. Sequencing used immunoSEQ multiplex PCR; TCRdb keeps in-frame clones, though not all of them. The sample contains some 300,000 clones, around 91% of which appear only once. Sequences were obtained from peripheral blood. The receptors were sampled from a woman aged 40 to 55 with COVID-19, enrolled during active disease.

The V call is TRBV12-3 or TRBV12-4, the J call TRBJ1-1; 8 bases fit TRBD1. Trimming at V came to 6 bases and at J to 11 bases, leaving 11 bases not matched to a gene. This CDR3 is 13 amino acids long. CDR3 protein: CASRPTGVFGAFF. The CDR3 nucleotides read TGTGCCAGCAGGCCGACAGGGGTTTTTGGCGCTTTCTTT.

This rearrangement joins TRBV29-1 to TRBJ1-1; the D is unclear. The CDR3 is 16 amino acids. Deletions cut 5 bases from V and 3 bases from J, with 22 bases between. Germline loops: CDR1 SQVTM, CDR2 ANQGSEA. CDR3 bases: TGCAGCGTTCTTTTGGGGTGGAATACCGGGGACACTGAAGCTTTCTTT. This encodes CSVLLGWNTGDTEAFF.

This clone was found once. This chain connects TRBV4-3 to TRBJ1-1; D remains unclear. V was trimmed by 1 base and J by 1 base, leaving 19 bases between them. This CDR3 is built from 18 residues. The germline gives CDR1 LGHNA, CDR2 YSLEER. The CDR3 DNA sequence: TGCGCCAGCAGCCAAGCCCTCAGCCTGGGAGAGGAGAACACTGAAGCTTTCTTT. Translated, it gives CASSQALSLGEENTEAFF.

The rearrangement joins TRBV18 to TRBJ1-2; the match to TRBD1 covers 7 bases. In germline, CDR1 is KGHSH, CDR2 LQKENI. V lost 3 bases, J lost 5 bases, and 15 bases stayed unmatched. The CDR3 spans 17 residues. The CDR3 region has the DNA TGTGCCAGCTCACCGACGAACAGGGGCGAAGGAGCGTATGGCTACACCTTC. As protein: CASSPTNRGEGAYGYTF.

This clone was seen just once. The CDR3 here is CASSIGLGGTEAFF. CDR3 bases: TGTGCCAGTAGTATAGGCCTAGGAGGGACTGAAGCTTTCTTT. The chain combines TRBV19 with TRBJ1-1; D gene unclear. Germline V CDR1 and CDR2: LNHDA, SQIVND (reference sequence). The CDR3 totals 14 residues. With 1 base removed from V and 5 bases from J, the gap between germline ends came to 11 bases.

The V gene is TRBV5-1, the J gene TRBJ2-1; 7 bases are shared with TRBD2. Germline trimming cut 4 bases from V and 6 bases from J; bases unmatched to any gene: 4. Germline V gives CDR1 SGHRS, CDR2 YFSETQ. There are 13 residues in the CDR3. The CDR3 sequence is CASSPPGGNEQFF. The CDR3 DNA is TGCGCCAGCAGCCCCCCGGGGGGCAATGAGCAGTTCTTC.

The CDR3 region is CASSHAHRGHEKLFF. As DNA, the CDR3 is TGTGCCAGCAGCCACGCACACAGGGGGCATGAAAAACTGTTTTTT. The chain is built from TRBV11-3 and TRBJ1-4, with 9 bases that match TRBD1. Germline V lookup: CDR1 SGHNT, CDR2 YENEEA. The ends lost 5 bases at V and 6 bases at J; junction bases unmatched: 7. This CDR3 spans 15 amino acids.

This sequence joins TRBV27 and TRBJ1-2; 10 nucleotides line up with TRBD1. Germline V CDR1 and CDR2: MNHEY, SMNVEV (reference sequence). The CDR3 consists of 13 residues. The J segment lost 7 bases and the V segment lost 5 bases, leaving 4 bases of the junction unmatched. This CDR3 is CASSPGTGAGYTF. CDR3 DNA: TGTGCCAGCAGTCCCGGGACAGGGGCTGGCTACACCTTC.

The chain carries TRBV28 and TRBJ2-2; 12 bases match TRBD2. J lost 1 base, V lost 6 bases, and 6 bases had no gene match. The CDR3 is 17 amino acids. Germline loops: CDR1 MDHEN, CDR2 SYDVKM. CDR3 region: CASSSTSGRGNTGELFF. In DNA, the CDR3 is TGTGCCAGCAGCTCGACTAGCGGGAGAGGGAACACCGGGGAGCTGTTTTTT.

The CDR3 DNA reads as TGTGCCAGCAGCTTAGCTTACGGTCAGCCCCAGCATTTT. Protein: CASSLAYGQPQHF. The chain has TRBV7-2 and TRBJ1-5, with D unclear. Trimming removed 0 bases at V and 6 bases at J, with 6 bases between. The CDR3 covers 13 residues. CDR1 is SGHTA and CDR2 is FQGNSA in the germline V gene.

The rearrangement joins TRBV27 to TRBJ2-2; 16 bases match TRBD2. The CDR3 extends over 20 amino acids. Per germline, CDR1 MNHEY and CDR2 SMNVEV (reference sequence). Trimming removed 5 bases from V and 4 bases from J; junction bases left unmatched: 13. CDR3 DNA sequence: TGTGCCAGCAGTCCGCGATCCGGGACTAGCGGGGGGGAGGGCACCGGGGAGCTGTTTTTT. Translating gives CASSPRSGTSGGEGTGELFF.

The CDR3 region has the DNA TGTGCCACCAGCAGCAGGCCCGGAAACACCATATATTTT. Its protein is CATSSRPGNTIYF. This chain joins TRBV15 and TRBJ1-3; no clear D. This CDR3 spans 13 amino acids. With 3 bases removed from V and 4 bases from J, the gap between germline ends came to 7 bases. CDR1 is LNHNV, CDR2 YYDKDF, per germline (reference sequence).

The V and J genes are TRBV18 and TRBJ1-4; D unresolved. The CDR3 extends over 18 amino acids. Germline lookup yields CDR1 KGHSH and CDR2 LQKENI. V lost 0 bases and J lost 7, with 21 bases in between. The chain's CDR3 is CASSPPMVSAAFGEKLFF. The DNA of the CDR3 is TGTGCCAGCTCACCACCGATGGTCAGTGCGGCGTTTGGTGAAAAACTGTTTTTT.

J is TRBJ1-5 and V is TRBV10-3; unclear D gene. Looked up from germline, CDR1 is ENHRY and CDR2 is SYGVKD. V was pared by 2 bases and J by 5 bases, with 10 bases between. The CDR3 contains 14 residues. CDR3 in amino acids: CAISEGRSDQPQHF. The CDR3 DNA reads TGTGCCATCAGTGAGGGGCGTTCGGATCAGCCCCAGCATTTT.

The chain couples TRBV5-1 to TRBJ2-7; D may be TRBD1 (7 bases). Trimming removed 1 base from V and 3 bases from J, with 17 bases in between. From germline, CDR1 is SGHRS and CDR2 YFSETQ. The CDR3 length is 16 residues. The CDR3 region is CASSLRGRGQLYEQYF. In DNA, the CDR3 is TGCGCCAGCAGCTTGAGGGGGCGGGGACAACTCTACGAGCAGTACTTC. Filled out from reference TRBV5-1 and TRBJ2-7, the complete variable domain reads KAGVTQTPRYLIKTRGQQVTLSCSPISGHRSVSWYQQTPGQGLQFLFEYFSETQRNKGNFPGRFSGRQFSNSRSEMNVSTLELGDSALYLCASSLRGRGQLYEQYFGPGTRLTVT.

The chain recombines TRBV7-2 with TRBJ2-7, with 9 nucleotides matching TRBD1. The CDR3 sequence is 18 residues long. From germline, CDR1 is SGHTA and CDR2 FQGNSA. V lost 5 bases, J lost 2 bases, and 16 bases stayed unmatched. CDR3 bases: TGTGCCAGCAGCCCGACAGGGGGTCTAGGCACGTTACCCTACGAGCAGTACTTC. Its protein product is CASSPTGGLGTLPYEQYF. Supplemented by reference TRBV7-2 and TRBJ2-7, the full variable domain reads GAGVSQSPSNKVTEKGKDVELRCDPISGHTALYWYRQSLGQGLEFLIYFQGNSAPDKSGLPSDRFSAERTGGSVSTLTIQRTQQEDSAVYLCASSPTGGLGTLPYEQYFGPGTRLTVT.

V usage is TRBV4-3 and J usage is TRBJ1-1; D is ambiguous. CDR1 and CDR2 from the germline V gene are LGHNA and YSLEER. The CDR3 has 13 amino acids. Trimming stripped 0 bases from V and 5 bases from J, with 7 bases between. The CDR3 here is CASSQERWTEAFF. Here the CDR3 DNA reads TGCGCCAGCAGCCAAGAGCGGTGGACTGAAGCTTTCTTT.

This clone was detected once. As the CDR3 is not closed by the conserved phenylalanine or tryptophan, this likely results from a read error. The chain joins TRBV4-2 to TRBJ1-1; maybe TRBD1 (6 bases). This CDR3 has 14 residues. V was shortened by 0 bases and J by 6 bases, with 11 bases between the two germline ends. Germline V CDR1 and CDR2: LGHNA, YNFKEQ. CDR3 amino acids: CASSQDPQGPEAFL. The CDR3 DNA is TGTGCCAGCAGCCAAGATCCACAGGGCCCTGAAGCTTTCCTT.

This clone came up once. The rearrangement uses TRBV7-2 and TRBJ2-3; the match to TRBD2 covers 10 bases. The germline CDR1 and CDR2 sequences are SGHTA and FQGNSA. This CDR3 comprises 14 residues. V shed 5 bases, J shed 4 bases, and the junction held 3 bases outside the gene matches. CDR3 DNA sequence: TGTGCCAGCAGCGTGGGACTAGCGTCAGATACGCAGTATTTT. It encodes CASSVGLASDTQYF.

The V and J genes are TRBV28 and TRBJ1-1, with D uncertain. Trimming left V 6 bases short and J 11 bases short, with 19 bases between. The CDR3 is made up of 13 amino acids. The germline V gene has CDR1 MDHEN and CDR2 SYDVKM. CDR3 protein: CASRPDPRVRAFF. DNA of the CDR3: TGTGCCAGCAGGCCCGACCCTCGGGTGCGGGCTTTCTTT.

The genes are TRBV7-2 and TRBJ2-5; 10 positions match TRBD2. Per the germline V gene, CDR1 is SGHTA and CDR2 is FQGNSA. With 5 bases clipped from V and 4 bases from J, the junction kept 10 bases outside the gene matches. The CDR3 covers 16 residues. CDR3 coding DNA: TGTGCCAGCAGCATAAGCGGGAGGGCTTTAAGAGAGACCCAGTACTTC. It yields the protein CASSISGRALRETQYF. Drawing the rest from reference TRBV7-2 and TRBJ2-5, the complete variable domain is GAGVSQSPSNKVTEKGKDVELRCDPISGHTALYWYRQSLGQGLEFLIYFQGNSAPDKSGLPSDRFSAERTGGSVSTLTIQRTQQEDSAVYLCASSISGRALRETQYFGPGTRLLVL.